The clone carrying this T cell receptor (beta chain) was seen ten or more times. Antigen unknown. This CDR3 contains 15 residues. The V gene lost 1 base and the J gene lost 11 bases, with 15 bases spanning the gap. The germline V gene encodes CDR1 SGHTA and CDR2 FQGNSA. The data stem from a study of neurological immune-mediated disorders. General study results and limits: No sharing of CDR3 amino acid sequences was observed among expanded clones across subjects, suggesting private repertoires in all groups.

A 10-nucleotide random UMI tagged transcripts in template-switch 5'RACE cDNA synthesis. TCRdb re-called the 5' RACE reads with MiXCR, one entry per CDR3 protein. The table shows around 47,000 distinct CDR3 sequences, with about 22% occurring only once. Described time point: technical triplicate 3. The unsorted libraries were prepared from 2 million PBMCs (stored at -80 C). The receptor comes from a man aged 55-75 years with HTLV-1-associated myelopathy (HAM/TSP). The sequenced sample consisted of PBMCs. The chain recombines TRBV7-2 with TRBJ1-6; D remains ambiguous. CDR3 nucleotide sequence: TGTGCCAGCAGCTTAGATCGGCAGCTTGGGACACCCCTCCACTTT. Translation gives CASSLDRQLGTPLHF.